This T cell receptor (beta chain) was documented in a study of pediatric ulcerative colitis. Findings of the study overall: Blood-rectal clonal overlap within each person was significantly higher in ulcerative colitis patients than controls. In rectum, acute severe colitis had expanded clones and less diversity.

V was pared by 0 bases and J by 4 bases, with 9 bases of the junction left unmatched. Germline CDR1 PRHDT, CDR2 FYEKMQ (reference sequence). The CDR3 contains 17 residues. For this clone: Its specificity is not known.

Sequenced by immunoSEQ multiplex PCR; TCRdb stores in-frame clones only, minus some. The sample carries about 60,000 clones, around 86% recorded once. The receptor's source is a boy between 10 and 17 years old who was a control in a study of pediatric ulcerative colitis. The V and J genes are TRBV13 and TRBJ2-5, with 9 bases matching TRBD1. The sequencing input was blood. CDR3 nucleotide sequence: TGTGCCAGCAGCTTAGGAGCCGGGACAGGGTTCCGAGAGACCCAGTACTTC. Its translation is CASSLGAGTGFRETQYF.